A single T cell receptor beta chain is shown here with its context. These data originate in a study of blood T cell repertoires in COVID-19. About the study: Sample material is recorded as cDNA or gDNA derived from T cells, B-cell-depleted T cells, or PBMCs.

Trimming shortened V by 6 bases and J by 4 bases, and 12 bases separated the two germline ends. The germline CDR1 and CDR2 sequences are MNHEY and SVGAGI. CDR3 size: 14 residues. Original data processing: From reference gene primer amplification, estimates of nucleated cell counts were derived. Method: immunoSEQ multiplex PCR; TCRdb's copy keeps in-frame clones and lacks some. V and J calls and clone size are given by that table; D and trimming were obtained from the DNA. This sample carries about 74,000 clones, more than 75% of them seen once, and the ten largest clones take about 8.9%. This clonotype was sampled from a human donor in a cohort sampled during active COVID-19. The sequencing input was peripheral blood. The rearrangement links TRBV6-5 to TRBJ2-2; possible D gene TRBD2, 7 bases. CDR3 sequence: CASRPGGSTGELFF. DNA for the CDR3: TGTGCCAGCAGACCGGGGGGCAGCACCGGGGAGCTGTTTTTT.